This T cell receptor beta chain is drawn from a study of T-cell memory formation after mild COVID-19 (dated by TCRdb to the early 2020s). Broadly, across the study: TCR sequence clusters from the two donors were largely donor specific. In two donors, T-cell clones that expanded and contracted after mild COVID-19 were followed by sequencing TCRalpha and TCRbeta repertoires longitudinally. The cohort comprised two young, previously healthy adult volunteers, one female and one male. Points the paper makes about the study in general: Whether the second-wave clones peaking on day 37 were SARS-CoV-2 specific was not confirmed. The study included only a couple of mild cases, and larger cohorts that include severe cases with pre-infection samples were judged to be necessary. The detection of some responding clones in pre-infection memory suggests that pre-existing cross-reactive memory T cells joined the SARS-CoV-2 response. Clones that contracted from day 15 to 85 showed balanced CD4/CD8 phenotypes, whereas a second wave of clones that expanded from day 15 to 37 leaned towards CD4+. Contracting CD4+ clones appeared mostly in the CM and EM memory subsets, whereas CD8+ clones were enriched in EMRA.

The instrument given in TCRdb is Illumina NovaSeq 6000. TCRalpha and TCRbeta cDNA libraries were constructed by 5'RACE with constant-segment primers, with sample barcodes and unique molecular identifiers being introduced. RNA was extracted from every sample with Trizol reagent. Library amplification was performed in two PCR steps, and a second sample barcode and Illumina TruSeq adapters were introduced in the second step. The libraries were sequenced on an Illumina NovaSeq using 2 x 150 bp paired-end reads. The original methods were these. With migec v1.2.7, reads were demultiplexed and then collapsed into UMI-guided consensus sequences. Using mixcr v2.1.11, the UMI consensuses were aligned to TRA and TRB V and J templates and assembled into clonotypes. A clonotype was counted as expanded or contracted only when both edgeR and NoisET called the clonotype significant, with the noise models trained on biological replicates. For edgeR calls, a false discovery rate-adjusted p below 0.01 and a log2 fold-change threshold of 1 were applied. PCA with hierarchical clustering of max-normalized trajectories of the 1000 most abundant clonotypes was used as exploratory dynamics analysis. The CD4 or CD8 phenotype of responding clones was assigned using the separately sequenced CD4+ and CD8+ repertoires. Through fastp at Q25 and MiXCR, TCRdb rebuilt clones from the public reads, retaining in-frame beta chains. Rows are combined by CDR3 protein, so each entry shows the most common genes and DNA. The V and J calls here are based on TCRdb, not the publication. For this sample the table gives 450,000 or so distinct CDR3 sequences, of which 20% were detected only once. The ten largest clonotypes hold 8.4% of the sample.

V is trimmed back by 3 bases and J by 3 bases, and the junction contains 6 bases that no gene match accounts for. Reading from cysteine to phenylalanine, the CDR3 counts 15 amino acids. Solely the CDR3 DNA is kept, with 45 bases framed from the first base. As encoded in the germline V gene, CDR1 is SGDLS while CDR2 is YYNGEE. Details on this clonotype: Its antigen is unknown. No per-base quality is available; no much larger clone lies one base away.

Ficoll-Paque density gradient centrifugation was the method used to isolate PBMCs. This clonotype was sampled from an adult woman who had mild COVID-19 (a few samples of this study predate the infection). The sample titles of this study are shuffled in the database, so cell type and time point are left out; the donor was told from shared clones. Material for sequencing was PBMCs or a T cell subset sorted from them (not recorded which). The chain employs TRBV9 and TRBJ1-2; 9 nucleotides in the junction match TRBD1. In nucleotide form, the sequence is TGTGCCAGCAGCGCGGGACAGGGAGGGGACTATGGCTACACCTTC. This translates into CASSAGQGGDYGYTF. With all but the CDR3 taken from the reference TRBV9 and TRBJ1-2 genes, the full variable domain is: DSGVTQTPKHLITATGQRVTLRCSPRSGDLSVYWYQQSLDQGLQFLIQYYNGEERAKGNILERFSAQQFPDLHSELNLSSLELGDSALYFCASSAGQGGDYGYTFGSGTRLTVV.